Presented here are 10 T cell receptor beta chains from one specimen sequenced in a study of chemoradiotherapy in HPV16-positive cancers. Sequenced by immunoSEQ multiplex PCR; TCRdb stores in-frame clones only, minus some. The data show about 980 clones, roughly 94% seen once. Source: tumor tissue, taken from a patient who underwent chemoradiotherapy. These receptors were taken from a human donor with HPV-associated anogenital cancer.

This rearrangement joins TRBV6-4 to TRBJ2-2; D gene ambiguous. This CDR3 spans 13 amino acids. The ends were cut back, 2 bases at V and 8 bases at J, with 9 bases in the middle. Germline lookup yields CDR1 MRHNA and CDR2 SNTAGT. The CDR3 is CASSDQDEGELFF. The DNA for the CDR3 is TGTGCCAGCAGTGACCAGGATGAGGGGGAGCTGTTTTTT.

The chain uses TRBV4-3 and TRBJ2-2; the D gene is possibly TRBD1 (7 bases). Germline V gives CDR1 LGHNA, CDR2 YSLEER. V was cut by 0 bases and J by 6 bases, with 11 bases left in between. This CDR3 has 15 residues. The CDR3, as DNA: TGCGCCAGCAGCCAAGATTTCAGGGGGGCCGGGGAGCTGTTTTTT. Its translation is CASSQDFRGAGELFF.

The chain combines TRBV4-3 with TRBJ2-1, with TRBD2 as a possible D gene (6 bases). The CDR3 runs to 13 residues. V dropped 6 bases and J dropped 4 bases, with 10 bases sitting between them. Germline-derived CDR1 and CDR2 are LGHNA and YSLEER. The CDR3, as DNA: TGCGCCAGCAGTTCTAGCGCTTACAATGAGCAGTTCTTC. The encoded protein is CASSSSAYNEQFF.

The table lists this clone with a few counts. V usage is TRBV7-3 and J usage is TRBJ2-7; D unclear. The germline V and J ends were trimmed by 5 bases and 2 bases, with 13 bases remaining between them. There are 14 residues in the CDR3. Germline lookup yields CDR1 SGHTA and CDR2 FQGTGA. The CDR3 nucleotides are TGTGCCAGCAGCCCCTCGGAAGGTACCTACGAGCAGTACTTC. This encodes CASSPSEGTYEQYF.

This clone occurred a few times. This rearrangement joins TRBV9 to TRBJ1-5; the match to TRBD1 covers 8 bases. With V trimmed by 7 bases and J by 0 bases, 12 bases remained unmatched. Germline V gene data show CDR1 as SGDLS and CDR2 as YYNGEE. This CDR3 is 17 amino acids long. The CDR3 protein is CASGPGTGAYSNQPQHF. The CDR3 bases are TGTGCCAGCGGACCCGGGACAGGAGCTTATAGCAATCAGCCCCAGCATTTT. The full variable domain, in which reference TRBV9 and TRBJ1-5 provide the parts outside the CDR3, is DSGVTQTPKHLITATGQRVTLRCSPRSGDLSVYWYQQSLDQGLQFLIQYYNGEERAKGNILERFSAQQFPDLHSELNLSSLELGDSALYFCASGPGTGAYSNQPQHFGDGTRLSIL.

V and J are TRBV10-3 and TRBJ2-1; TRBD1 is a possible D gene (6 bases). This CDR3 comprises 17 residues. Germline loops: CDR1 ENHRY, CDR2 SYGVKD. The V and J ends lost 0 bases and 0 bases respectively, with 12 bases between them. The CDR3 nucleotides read TGTGCCATCAGTGAGTCGATGGGGGCGAGCTCCTACAATGAGCAGTTCTTC. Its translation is CAISESMGASSYNEQFF.

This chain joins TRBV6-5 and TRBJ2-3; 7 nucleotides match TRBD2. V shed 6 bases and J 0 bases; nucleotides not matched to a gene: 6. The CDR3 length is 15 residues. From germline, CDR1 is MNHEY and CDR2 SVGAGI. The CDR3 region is CASSPSGLSTDTQYF. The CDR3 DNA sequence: TGTGCCAGCAGCCCTAGCGGCCTAAGCACAGATACGCAGTATTTT.

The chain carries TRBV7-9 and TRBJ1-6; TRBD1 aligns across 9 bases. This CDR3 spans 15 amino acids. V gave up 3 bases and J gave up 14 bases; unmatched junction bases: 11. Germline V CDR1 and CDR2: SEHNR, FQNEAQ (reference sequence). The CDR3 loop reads CASSFAGTGILSLHF. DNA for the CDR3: TGTGCCAGCAGCTTTGCCGGGACAGGGATTTTGTCCCTCCACTTT.

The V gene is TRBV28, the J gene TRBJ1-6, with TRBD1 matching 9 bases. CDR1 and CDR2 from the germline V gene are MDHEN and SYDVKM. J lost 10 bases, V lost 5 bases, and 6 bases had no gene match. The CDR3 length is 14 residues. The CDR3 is CASSITGGGSPLHF. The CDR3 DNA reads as TGTGCCAGCAGTATTACAGGGGGCGGGTCACCCCTCCACTTT. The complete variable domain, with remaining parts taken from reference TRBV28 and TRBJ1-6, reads DVKVTQSSRYLVKRTGEKVFLECVQDMDHENMFWYRQDPGLGLRLIYFSYDVKMKEKGDIPEGYSVSREKKERFSLILESASTNQTSMYLCASSITGGGSPLHFGNGTRLTVT.

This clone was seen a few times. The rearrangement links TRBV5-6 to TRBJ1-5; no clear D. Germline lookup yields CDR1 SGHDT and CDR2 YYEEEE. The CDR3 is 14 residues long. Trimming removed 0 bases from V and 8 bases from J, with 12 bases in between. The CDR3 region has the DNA TGTGCCAGCAGCTTGGGTTGGTCGGAAAAGCCCCAGCATTTT. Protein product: CASSLGWSEKPQHF.